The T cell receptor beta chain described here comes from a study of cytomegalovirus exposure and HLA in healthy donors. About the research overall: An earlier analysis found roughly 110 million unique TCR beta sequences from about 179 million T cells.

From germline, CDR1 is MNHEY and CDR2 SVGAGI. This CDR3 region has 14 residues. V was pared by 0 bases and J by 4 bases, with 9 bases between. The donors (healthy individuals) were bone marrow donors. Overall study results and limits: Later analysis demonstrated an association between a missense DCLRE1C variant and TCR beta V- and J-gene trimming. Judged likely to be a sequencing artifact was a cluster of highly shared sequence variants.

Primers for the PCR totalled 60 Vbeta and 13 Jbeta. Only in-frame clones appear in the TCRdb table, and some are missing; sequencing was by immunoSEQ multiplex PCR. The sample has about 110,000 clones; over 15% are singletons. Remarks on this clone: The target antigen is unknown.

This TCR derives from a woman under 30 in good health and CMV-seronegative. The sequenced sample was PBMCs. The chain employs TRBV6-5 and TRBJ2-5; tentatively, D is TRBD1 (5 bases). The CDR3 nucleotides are TGTGCCAGCAGTTACTCGAAAGGGGCAGAGACCCAGTACTTC. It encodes CASSYSKGAETQYF.